One sample yielded the 26 T cell receptor beta chains listed below, sequenced in a study of OX40 agonist ivuxolimab in advanced cancers. TCRdb's table, derived via immunoSEQ multiplex PCR, lists solely in-frame clones and lacks some. The data hold approximately 26,000 clones, with about four fifths observed a single time. Source: CD4+ or CD8+ T cells sorted from blood, taken in a trial of the OX40 agonist ivuxolimab. Receptor source: an adult with an advanced solid tumor such as melanoma, head and neck, liver or kidney cancer.

The V call is TRBV12-5, the J call TRBJ1-5; 12 positions match TRBD1. The trim removed 2 bases at V and 6 bases at J, leaving 5 bases unmatched. CDR3 length: 16 residues. CDR1 is LGHNT and CDR2 is FRNRAP in the germline V gene. CDR3 DNA sequence: TGTGCTAGTGGTTTGCCCTGGGACAGGGGGCTTCAGCCCCAGCATTTT. Protein product: CASGLPWDRGLQPQHF.

This sequence joins TRBV5-6 and TRBJ2-1; D remains unclear. This CDR3 has 13 amino acids. Trimming removed 3 bases from V and 5 bases from J, with 9 bases in between. Germline lookup yields CDR1 SGHDT and CDR2 YYEEEE. The CDR3 DNA sequence: TGTGCCAGCAGCTCCCCCTGGCACAATGAGCAGTTCTTC. Residues: CASSSPWHNEQFF.

This sequence joins TRBV4-1 and TRBJ1-1; 8 nucleotides match TRBD1. V lost 1 base and J lost 4; bases outside the gene matches: 14. The CDR3 extends over 18 amino acids. Germline CDR1 reads MGHRA; CDR2 reads YSYEKL. CDR3 amino acids: CASSQVTSQGARATEAFF. DNA of the CDR3: TGCGCCAGCAGCCAAGTTACATCCCAGGGGGCGCGAGCCACTGAAGCTTTCTTT.

The chain has TRBV4-1 and TRBJ2-2; tentative D call: TRBD1 (6 bases). The length of the CDR3 is 16 residues. Trimming took off 4 bases at V and 2 bases at J, with 14 bases between the two ends. Germline lookup yields CDR1 MGHRA and CDR2 YSYEKL. The CDR3 sequence: CASSPRSGANTGELFF. The CDR3 DNA is TGCGCCAGCAGCCCCCGTTCAGGGGCTAACACCGGGGAGCTGTTTTTT.

J is TRBJ1-2 and V is TRBV6-5; TRBD1 might be the D (5 bases). CDR1 MNHEY and CDR2 SVGAGI come from the germline V gene. Trimming removed 6 bases from V and 0 bases from J, with 14 bases in between. The CDR3 length is 15 residues. The CDR3 reads CASSQTGGTNYGYTF. The DNA for the CDR3 is TGTGCCAGCAGCCAGACTGGGGGTACTAACTATGGCTACACCTTC.

J is TRBJ2-5 and V is TRBV7-2; the D call may be TRBD1 or TRBD2 (6 bases each). The ends were cut back, 1 base at V and 5 bases at J, with 17 bases in the middle. CDR1 and CDR2 from the germline V gene are SGHTA and FQGNSA. This CDR3 spans 16 amino acids. The CDR3: CASSLVRSGAGETQYF. CDR3 nucleotide sequence: TGTGCCAGCAGCTTAGTTAGGTCGGGGGCGGGGGAGACCCAGTACTTC.

CDR3 sequence reads: CASSYGIGTDTQYF. Here the CDR3 DNA reads TGTGCCAGCAGTTATGGGATTGGCACAGATACGCAGTATTTT. V gene TRBV6-5 combines with J gene TRBJ2-3, with unresolved D. From germline, CDR1 is MNHEY and CDR2 SVGAGI. V lost 3 bases and J 1 base, leaving 8 bases between the germline ends. This CDR3 spans 14 amino acids.

The chain combines TRBV9 with TRBJ1-1, with D possibly TRBD1 on 5 matching bases. Deletions cut 7 bases from V and 5 bases from J, with 18 bases between. The length of the CDR3 is 14 residues. Germline assignment: CDR1 SGDLS and CDR2 YYNGEE. Here the CDR3 reads CASGRGGRGTEAFF. Written as DNA, the CDR3 is TGTGCCAGCGGACGCGGGGGTCGGGGGACTGAAGCTTTCTTT.

In the case of this clone: A junction boundary mismatches the germline segment, possibly from a read error. The chain carries TRBV4-1 and TRBJ2-7; 7 bases agree with TRBD1. CDR1 is MGHRA, CDR2 YSYEKL, per germline. This CDR3 has 14 residues. The CDR3 DNA follows: TGCGCCAGCACTGGACAGGAAAGCTCCTACGGGCAGTACTTC. This encodes CASTGQESSYGQYF.

Notes on this clone: A much larger clone is a single base away; this may be a read error. This rearrangement joins TRBV5-8 to TRBJ1-6; no clear D. The germline V and J ends were trimmed by 7 bases and 10 bases, with 15 bases remaining between them. CDR3 length: 13 amino acids. Germline CDR1 is SGHTS and CDR2 is YDEGEE. CDR3 loop: CASGSSSGSPLHF. CDR3 nucleotide sequence: TGTGCCAGCGGCTCGAGTAGTGGATCACCCCTCCACTTT.

The rearrangement joins TRBV4-2 to TRBJ1-2; the D is unclear. Germline CDR1 LGHNA, CDR2 YNFKEQ. The CDR3 consists of 15 residues. The ends were cut back, 0 bases at V and 1 base at J, with 9 bases in the middle. In DNA, the CDR3 is TGTGCCAGCAGCCAAGATCTGACACTTAACTATGGCTACACCTTC. The encoded protein is CASSQDLTLNYGYTF.

V usage is TRBV2 and J usage is TRBJ2-1, with unresolved D. Germline assignment: CDR1 SNHLY and CDR2 FYNNEI. V was pared by 6 bases and J by 0 bases, with 12 bases between. This CDR3 has 15 amino acids. This chain's CDR3 is CASRWARNSYNEQFF. CDR3 bases: TGTGCCAGCAGGTGGGCTAGGAACTCCTACAATGAGCAGTTCTTC.

Worth noting for this clone: Its ends do not fully match the called genes, so a read error is possible. V and J are TRBV6-5 and TRBJ1-5; D uncertain. The CDR3 runs 13 residues. Germline loops: CDR1 MNHEY, CDR2 SVGAGI. The chain's CDR3 is CASSDSPEEPQHF. DNA for the CDR3: TGTGCCAGCAGTGACTCCCCTGAAGAGCCCCAGCATTTT.

The chain links TRBV27 to TRBJ2-3; D not resolved. Germline CDR1 MNHEY, CDR2 SMNVEV (reference sequence). Between the trimmed V and J ends, which lost 8 bases and 6 bases, there was a span of 12 bases. The CDR3 contains 12 residues. CDR3: CASSLRADTQYF. The DNA for the CDR3 is TGTGCCAGCTCCCTTCGTGCGGATACGCAGTATTTT.

The V and J genes are TRBV28 and TRBJ1-5; no firm D call. CDR3 length equals 14 residues. V was shortened by 3 bases and J by 3 bases, with 9 bases between the two germline ends. Germline CDR1 is MDHEN and CDR2 is SYDVKM. The CDR3: CASSLVGLNQPQHF. In DNA, the CDR3 is TGTGCCAGCAGTTTGGTAGGGCTCAATCAGCCCCAGCATTTT.

The rearrangement joins TRBV13 to TRBJ1-1; D is ambiguous. This CDR3 contains 15 residues. Trimming shortened V by 6 bases and J by 1 base, and 15 bases separated the two germline ends. The V gene's germline CDR1 is PRHDT and CDR2 FYEKMQ (reference sequence). The CDR3 nucleotides read TGTGCCAGCAGTCCCCCCTCGTGGGAGAACACTGAAGCTTTCTTT. It encodes CASSPPSWENTEAFF. Filled out from reference TRBV13 and TRBJ1-1, the complete variable domain reads AAGVIQSPRHLIKEKRETATLKCYPIPRHDTVYWYQQGPGQDPQFLISFYEKMQSDKGSIPDRFSAQQFSDYHSELNMSSLELGDSALYFCASSPPSWENTEAFFGQGTRLTVV.

This clone was found a few times. The J gene is TRBJ1-2, the V gene TRBV19; D might be TRBD1 (5 bases). The CDR3 length is 15 residues. The V gene lost 5 bases and the J gene lost 2 bases, with 15 bases spanning the gap. In germline, CDR1 is LNHDA, CDR2 SQIVND (reference sequence). This CDR3 is CASSPQAYTNYGYTF. CDR3 coding DNA: TGTGCCAGTAGTCCACAGGCTTATACGAACTATGGCTACACCTTC.

CDR3 sequence reads: CASSGTGGFYEQYF. The CDR3 DNA is TGTGCCAGCAGTGGGACAGGGGGCTTCTACGAGCAGTACTTC. This sequence joins TRBV2 and TRBJ2-5; 11 nucleotides align to TRBD1. The tail of the sequence fits TRBJ2-7 better, so the J call may be wrong. The germline V gene has CDR1 SNHLY and CDR2 FYNNEI. This CDR3 is built from 14 residues.

The chain joins TRBV29-1 to TRBJ1-1; no clear D gene. V lost 4 bases, J lost 7 bases, and 7 bases lay in between. This CDR3 is built from 10 residues. Germline V gene data show CDR1 as SQVTM and CDR2 as ANQGSEA. The chain's CDR3 is CSVVAGEAFF. CDR3 nucleotides: TGCAGCGTTGTGGCGGGTGAAGCTTTCTTT.

Written as DNA, the CDR3 is TGTGCCAGCAGCTTAGGGGACAGCGCTAACTATGGCTACACCTTC. Its translation: CASSLGDSANYGYTF. The rearrangement links TRBV11-2 to TRBJ1-2, with TRBD1 matching 7 bases. CDR1 and CDR2 from the germline V gene are SGHAT and FQNNGV. The length of the CDR3 is 15 residues. With 1 base clipped from V and 0 bases from J, the junction kept 2 bases outside the gene matches.

As regards this clone: Other nucleotide sequences from this sample produce the same CDR3. The genes are TRBV2 and TRBJ1-1, with 10 bases fitting TRBD1. This CDR3 is 16 amino acids long. In germline, CDR1 is SNHLY, CDR2 FYNNEI. J lost 0 bases, V lost 3 bases, and 4 bases had no gene match. CDR3 region: CASSEGQGSMNTEAFF. The CDR3, as DNA: TGTGCCAGCAGTGAGGGACAGGGGTCTATGAACACTGAAGCTTTCTTT.

In its sample, this clone was seen a few times. V usage is TRBV9 and J usage is TRBJ2-2; tentatively, D is TRBD1 or TRBD2 (5 bases each). This CDR3 has 15 residues. CDR1 SGDLS and CDR2 YYNGEE come from the germline V gene. V lost 0 bases, J lost 7 bases, and 13 bases lay in between. The CDR3 nucleotides read TGTGCCAGCAGCGTAGTTGGGGGTCGCGTCGGGGAGCTGTTTTTT. Translation gives CASSVVGGRVGELFF.

The rearrangement uses TRBV5-1 and TRBJ2-7; tentative D call: TRBD1 (6 bases). The CDR3 is 13 residues long. Germline V lookup: CDR1 SGHRS, CDR2 YFSETQ. V lost 4 bases, J lost 2 bases, and 10 bases lay in between. CDR3 bases: TGCGCCAGCAGCCCCGACAGGACCTACGAGCAGTACTTC. It is translated as CASSPDRTYEQYF.

The chain joins TRBV27 to TRBJ2-3; 13 bases are shared with TRBD2. The CDR3 is 16 residues long. V lost 10 bases to trimming and J lost 6 bases; unmatched junction nucleotides: 13. Germline CDR1 is MNHEY and CDR2 is SMNVEV (reference sequence). This CDR3 is CATSSQGLAGWDTQYF. The CDR3 DNA follows: TGTGCCACCAGCTCTCAGGGACTAGCGGGGTGGGATACGCAGTATTTT.

The V call is TRBV11-2, the J call TRBJ1-1; D call uncertain. The V end lost 1 base, the J end lost 0 bases, and 12 bases lay between the germline ends. This CDR3 contains 16 residues. Germline V gives CDR1 SGHAT, CDR2 FQNNGV. The CDR3 sequence is CASSLGLRIMNTEAFF. CDR3 DNA: TGTGCCAGCAGCTTAGGTTTGAGGATAATGAACACTGAAGCTTTCTTT.

Sample share makes this clone medium-sized. The J gene is TRBJ1-2, the V gene TRBV19, with TRBD1 as a possible D gene (6 bases). Germline V gives CDR1 LNHDA, CDR2 SQIVND (reference sequence). The CDR3 is 16 residues long. Trimming took off 5 bases at V and 4 bases at J, with 20 bases between the two ends. CDR3 sequence: CASSLRDDRMSYGYTF. The CDR3 DNA is TGTGCCAGTAGTCTCCGGGACGACAGGATGAGCTATGGCTACACCTTC.